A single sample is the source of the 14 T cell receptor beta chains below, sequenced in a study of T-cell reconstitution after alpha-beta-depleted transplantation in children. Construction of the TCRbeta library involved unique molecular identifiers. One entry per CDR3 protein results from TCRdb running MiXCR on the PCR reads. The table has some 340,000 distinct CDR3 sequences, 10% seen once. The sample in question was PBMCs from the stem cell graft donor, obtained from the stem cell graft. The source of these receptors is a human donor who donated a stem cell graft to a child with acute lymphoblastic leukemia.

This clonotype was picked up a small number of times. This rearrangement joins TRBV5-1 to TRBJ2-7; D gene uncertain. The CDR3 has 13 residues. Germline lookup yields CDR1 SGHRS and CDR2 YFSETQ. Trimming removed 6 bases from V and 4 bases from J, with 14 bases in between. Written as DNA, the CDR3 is TGCGCCAGCAAAACCGATCCTCCTTACGAGCAGTACTTC. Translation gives CASKTDPPYEQYF. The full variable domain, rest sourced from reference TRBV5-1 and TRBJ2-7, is KAGVTQTPRYLIKTRGQQVTLSCSPISGHRSVSWYQQTPGQGLQFLFEYFSETQRNKGNFPGRFSGRQFSNSRSEMNVSTLELGDSALYLCASKTDPPYEQYFGPGTRLTVT.

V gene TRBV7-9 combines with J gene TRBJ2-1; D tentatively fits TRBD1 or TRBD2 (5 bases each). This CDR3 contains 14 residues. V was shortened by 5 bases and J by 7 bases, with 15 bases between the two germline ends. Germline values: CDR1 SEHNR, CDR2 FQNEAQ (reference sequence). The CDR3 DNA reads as TGTGCCAGCAGCCGGGACCTAGCCTCTAATGAGCAGTTCTTC. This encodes CASSRDLASNEQFF.

CDR3 sequence: CASSRDPGLGLFF. CDR3 in DNA: TGTGCCAGCAGTCGAGATCCGGGACTAGGACTGTTCTTC. V gene TRBV12-3 or TRBV12-4 combines with J gene TRBJ2-1, with TRBD2 identical over 8 bases. Unmatched junction bases numbered 12, after V lost 5 bases and J lost 15 bases. The CDR3 runs to 13 residues.

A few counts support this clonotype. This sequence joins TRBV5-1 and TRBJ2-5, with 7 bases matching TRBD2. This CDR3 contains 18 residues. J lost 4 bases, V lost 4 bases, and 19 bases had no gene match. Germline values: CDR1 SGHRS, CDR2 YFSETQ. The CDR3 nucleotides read TGCGCCAGCAGCGGATTGACTGTCGGCGGGAGCAAGGGAGAGACCCAGTACTTC. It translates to CASSGLTVGGSKGETQYF.

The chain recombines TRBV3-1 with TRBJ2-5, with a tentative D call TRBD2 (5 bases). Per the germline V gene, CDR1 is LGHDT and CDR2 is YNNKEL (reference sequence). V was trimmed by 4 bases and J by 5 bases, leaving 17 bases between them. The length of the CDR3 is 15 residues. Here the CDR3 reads CASSLLPSSRETQYF. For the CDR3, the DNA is TGTGCCAGCAGCCTCCTGCCTAGCTCGCGGGAGACCCAGTACTTC.

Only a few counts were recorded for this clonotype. CDR3 nucleotides: TGCGCCAGCAGCCACCCGCTAGCGGCCTACAATGAGCAGTTCTTC. Protein product: CASSHPLAAYNEQFF. The chain is built from TRBV4-1 and TRBJ2-1, with TRBD2 matching 7 bases. With 3 bases clipped from V and 2 bases from J, the junction kept 4 bases outside the gene matches. In germline, CDR1 is MGHRA, CDR2 YSYEKL. This CDR3 contains 15 residues.

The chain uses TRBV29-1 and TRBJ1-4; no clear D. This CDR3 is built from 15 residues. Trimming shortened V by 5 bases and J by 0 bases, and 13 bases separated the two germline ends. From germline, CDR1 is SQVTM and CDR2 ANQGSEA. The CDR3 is CSVFGGAATNEKLFF. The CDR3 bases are TGCAGCGTTTTTGGCGGAGCTGCAACTAATGAAAAACTGTTTTTT.

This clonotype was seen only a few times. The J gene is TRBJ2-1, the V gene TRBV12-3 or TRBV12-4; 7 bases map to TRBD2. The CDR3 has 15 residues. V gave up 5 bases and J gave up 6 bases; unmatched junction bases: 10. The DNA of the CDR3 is TGTGCCAGCAGTCTCCTATTGGGCGGGAGCAATGAGCAGTTCTTC. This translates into CASSLLLGGSNEQFF.

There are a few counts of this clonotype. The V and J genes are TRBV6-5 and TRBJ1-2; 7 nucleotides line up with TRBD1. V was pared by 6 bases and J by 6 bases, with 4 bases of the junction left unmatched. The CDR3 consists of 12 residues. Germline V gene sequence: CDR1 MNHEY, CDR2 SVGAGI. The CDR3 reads CASSRDRDGYTF. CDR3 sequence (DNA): TGTGCCAGCAGCCGCGACAGGGATGGCTACACCTTC.

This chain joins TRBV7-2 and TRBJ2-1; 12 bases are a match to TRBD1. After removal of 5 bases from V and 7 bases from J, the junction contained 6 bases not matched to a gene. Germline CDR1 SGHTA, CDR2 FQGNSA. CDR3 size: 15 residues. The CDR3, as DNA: TGTGCCAGCAGCGCTTCGGGACAGGGGGCGAATGAGCAGTTCTTC. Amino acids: CASSASGQGANEQFF.

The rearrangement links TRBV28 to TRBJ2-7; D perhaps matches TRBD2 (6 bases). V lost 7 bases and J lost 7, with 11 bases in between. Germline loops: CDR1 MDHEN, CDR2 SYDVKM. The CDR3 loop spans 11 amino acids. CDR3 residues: CASTIGGEQYF. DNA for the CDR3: TGTGCCAGCACGATCGGGGGTGAGCAGTACTTC.

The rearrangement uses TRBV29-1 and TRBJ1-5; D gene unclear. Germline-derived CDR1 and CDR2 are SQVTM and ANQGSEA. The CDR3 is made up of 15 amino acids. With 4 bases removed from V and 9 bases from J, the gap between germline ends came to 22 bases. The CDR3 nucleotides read TGCAGCGTTGTGACGGGTGATGGCGGCTCAGCGCCCCAGCATTTT. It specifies CSVVTGDGGSAPQHF.

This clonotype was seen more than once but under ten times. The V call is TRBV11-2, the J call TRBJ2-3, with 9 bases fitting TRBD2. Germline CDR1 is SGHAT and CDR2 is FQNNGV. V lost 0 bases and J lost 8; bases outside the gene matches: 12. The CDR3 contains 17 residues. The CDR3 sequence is CASSLDYPREGTGTQYF. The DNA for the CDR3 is TGTGCCAGCAGCTTAGATTACCCGCGGGAGGGTACGGGTACGCAGTATTTT.

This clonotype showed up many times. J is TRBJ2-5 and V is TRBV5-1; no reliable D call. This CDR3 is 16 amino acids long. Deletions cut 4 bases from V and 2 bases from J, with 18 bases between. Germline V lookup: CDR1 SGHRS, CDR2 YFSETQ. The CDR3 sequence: CASSLVGTATQETQYF. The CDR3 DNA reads TGCGCCAGCAGCCTAGTGGGCACAGCTACTCAAGAGACCCAGTACTTC.